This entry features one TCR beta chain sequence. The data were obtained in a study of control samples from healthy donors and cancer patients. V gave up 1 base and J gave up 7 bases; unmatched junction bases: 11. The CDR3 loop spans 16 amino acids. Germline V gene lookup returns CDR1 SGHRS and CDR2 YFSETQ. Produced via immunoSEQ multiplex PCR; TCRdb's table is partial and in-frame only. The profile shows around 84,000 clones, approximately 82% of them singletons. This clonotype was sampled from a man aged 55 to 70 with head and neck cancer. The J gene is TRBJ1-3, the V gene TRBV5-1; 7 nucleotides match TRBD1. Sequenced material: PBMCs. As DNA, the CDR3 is TGCGCCAGCAGCTTGAGCTTCGGGACAGTGACGAACACCATATATTTT. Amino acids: CASSLSFGTVTNTIYF.